This T cell receptor (beta chain) was sequenced during a study of cytomegalovirus exposure and HLA in healthy donors. Germline lookup yields CDR1 SGDLS and CDR2 YYNGEE. V lost 3 bases to trimming and J lost 0 bases, with 15 bases between them. This CDR3 has 16 residues. Using immunoSEQ multiplex PCR, the repertoire was profiled, and TCRdb retains in-frame clones only, with some absent. The profile shows about 160,000 clones, 84% of them singletons. The source of this sequence is a young man in good health and CMV-seropositive. Specimen: PBMCs. This chain links TRBV9 with TRBJ2-5; the D is unclear. CDR3 nucleotide sequence: TGTGCCAGCAGCGCCCCGTCTCTCTCGTACCAAGAGACCCAGTACTTC. It is translated as CASSAPSLSYQETQYF.